The present entry profiles one T cell receptor (beta chain) with its context. CDR3 length: 15 residues. The junction had 3 bases not matched to a gene; V was cut back by 5 bases and J by 0 bases. Germline V gene data show CDR1 as SNHLY and CDR2 as FYNNEI. Assay used: immunoSEQ multiplex PCR; TCRdb lists only in-frame clones, some missing. The table has about 1.5 million clones, approximately 98% seen once. The study separated CD4+ cells into CD45RA+ naive and CD45RA-negative memory subsets. This sample is part of a study of shared clonotypes between healthy human individuals. Study background: Per donor, CD8 memory used one plate, CD8 naive used two, CD4 memory used three and CD4 naive used three.

V is TRBV2 and J is TRBJ1-3, with 8 bases lining up with TRBD1. This clonotype was obtained from a man aged 25 to 40 in good health. The sequencing input was naive CD4+ T cells sorted from blood. Subset: CD45RA+ positively selected. CDR3 region: CASSPRGLSGNTIYF. The CDR3 region has the DNA TGTGCCAGCAGTCCCAGGGGGCTCTCTGGAAACACCATATATTTT.